These 23 T cell receptor beta chains were sequenced from one sample in a study of T cells after yellow fever vaccination. TCRdb itself ran the 5' RACE reads through MiXCR, one entry per CDR3 protein. The table has some 600,000 distinct CDR3 sequences, 12% seen once; the top ten hold 15%. The source was PBMCs, collected on the day of the yellow fever booster vaccination. These receptors were collected from a man aged 25-40 years who received the YFV17D yellow fever vaccine.

This clonotype appeared many times. The CDR3: CSALPPGGSRSYNEQFF. Here the CDR3 DNA reads TGCAGTGCACTTCCCCCCGGGGGCAGCCGCTCCTACAATGAGCAGTTCTTC. J is TRBJ2-1 and V is TRBV20-1; D tentatively fits TRBD1 or TRBD2 (6 bases each). The CDR3 is 17 residues long. Germline loops: CDR1 DFQATT, CDR2 SNEGSKA (reference sequence). Trimming shortened V by 6 bases and J by 0 bases, and 21 bases separated the two germline ends.

This clonotype was detected only a few times. The gene calls are TRBV5-1 and TRBJ2-3, with D possibly being TRBD2 (5 bases). The CDR3 runs 15 residues. The ends were cut back, 0 bases at V and 2 bases at J, with 10 bases in the middle. In germline, CDR1 is SGHRS, CDR2 YFSETQ. CDR3 bases: TGCGCCAGCAGCTTGGGACCTAGCTTCACAGATACGCAGTATTTT. The encoded protein is CASSLGPSFTDTQYF. The variable domain in full, with the rest retrieved from reference TRBV5-1 and TRBJ2-3, is KAGVTQTPRYLIKTRGQQVTLSCSPISGHRSVSWYQQTPGQGLQFLFEYFSETQRNKGNFPGRFSGRQFSNSRSEMNVSTLELGDSALYLCASSLGPSFTDTQYFGPGTRLTVL.

This clonotype has more than one count but fewer than ten. This sequence joins TRBV6-5 and TRBJ2-7; TRBD2 aligns across 14 bases. The CDR3 is 16 residues long. Germline values: CDR1 MNHEY, CDR2 SVGAGI. Trimming cost V 4 bases and J 4 bases; bases outside gene matches: 6. The CDR3 coding sequence is TGTGCCAGCAGTTCAGGGACTAGCGGGAGAGGGTACGAGCAGTACTTC. Translated: CASSSGTSGRGYEQYF.

This clonotype was recorded a few times. This chain joins TRBV6-2 or TRBV6-3 and TRBJ2-3; 7 bases fit TRBD2. V trimming: 7 bases; J trimming: 3 bases; junction bases outside the gene matches: 13. Looked up from germline, CDR1 is MNHEY and CDR2 is SVGEGT. This CDR3 has 16 residues. The CDR3 loop is CASTGWQRGITDTQYF. The CDR3 region has the DNA TGTGCCAGCACCGGATGGCAGCGGGGTATTACAGATACGCAGTATTTT.

Only a few counts were recorded for this clonotype. The V call is TRBV6-5, the J call TRBJ2-7; 11 nucleotides match TRBD2. Trimming took 6 bases from V and 5 from J; bases not matched to a gene: 3. CDR3 length equals 13 residues. The V gene's germline CDR1 is MNHEY and CDR2 SVGAGI. The CDR3 sequence is CASRLAGAHEQYF. The CDR3 DNA follows: TGTGCCAGCAGACTAGCGGGAGCCCACGAGCAGTACTTC.

This clonotype was counted between two and nine times. The rearrangement links TRBV6-5 to TRBJ2-4, with TRBD2 matching over 11 bases. The CDR3 is 17 residues long. Germline-derived CDR1 and CDR2 are MNHEY and SVGAGI. Trimming removed 0 bases from V and 11 bases from J; junction bases left unmatched: 12. The chain's CDR3 is CASSYSGPALAGDFQYF. Written as DNA, the CDR3 is TGTGCCAGCAGTTACTCAGGTCCGGCACTAGCGGGAGATTTTCAGTACTTC.

About this clonotype: Just one base apart from a much larger clone, this may be a read error. The rearrangement uses TRBV12-3 or TRBV12-4 and TRBJ1-5; D is possibly TRBD1 (6 bases). This CDR3 contains 16 residues. As DNA, the CDR3 is TGTGTCAGCAGTTTGGGGGGCCCCTTAAACAATCAGCCCCAGCATTTT. Translating gives CVSSLGGPLNNQPQHF.

In this sample, this clonotype turned up a few times. This sequence joins TRBV7-9 and TRBJ1-4, with D possibly being TRBD1 (5 bases). CDR1 SEHNR and CDR2 FQNEAQ come from the germline V gene (reference sequence). This CDR3 comprises 14 residues. Trimming left V 9 bases short and J 8 bases short, with 19 bases between. The chain's CDR3 is CASQLSRGREKLFF. The DNA for the CDR3 is TGTGCCAGTCAGCTATCAAGGGGTCGGGAAAAACTGTTTTTT.

This clonotype has more than one count but fewer than ten. This chain links TRBV24-1 with TRBJ2-1, with D possibly TRBD1 on 5 matching bases. The CDR3 is 15 residues long. Germline CDR1 is KGHDR and CDR2 is SFDVKD. Trimming shortened V by 4 bases and J by 4 bases, and 13 bases separated the two germline ends. The CDR3 reads CATSELSGAYNEQFF. In DNA, the CDR3 is TGTGCCACCAGTGAGCTTAGTGGGGCTTACAATGAGCAGTTCTTC.

The chain joins TRBV29-1 to TRBJ2-5; no reliable D call. V shed 7 bases and J shed 2 bases, with 17 bases lying between them. The CDR3 consists of 14 residues. Germline CDR1 SQVTM, CDR2 ANQGSEA. CDR3 amino acids: CSAPSSGKQETQYF. The CDR3 DNA reads as TGCAGCGCTCCCTCCTCTGGGAAACAAGAGACCCAGTACTTC.

This clonotype was recorded a few times. V and J are TRBV5-1 and TRBJ2-1, with D perhaps TRBD2 (6 bases). Trimming took off 1 base at V and 3 bases at J, with 8 bases between the two ends. The CDR3 is made up of 14 amino acids. From germline, CDR1 is SGHRS and CDR2 YFSETQ. The CDR3 spells CASSLREYYNEQFF. The CDR3 DNA sequence: TGCGCCAGCAGCTTGCGGGAGTACTACAATGAGCAGTTCTTC.

The chain has TRBV28 and TRBJ2-1, with 7 positions matching TRBD2. V gave up 5 bases and J gave up 7 bases; unmatched junction bases: 11. Looked up from germline, CDR1 is MDHEN and CDR2 is SYDVKM. The CDR3 is made up of 15 amino acids. CDR3 sequence reads: CASSPWTVGGNEQFF. As DNA, the CDR3 is TGTGCCAGCAGTCCTTGGACGGTGGGAGGGAATGAGCAGTTCTTC. Based on the CDR3 plus reference TRBV28 and TRBJ2-1, the full variable domain is DVKVTQSSRYLVKRTGEKVFLECVQDMDHENMFWYRQDPGLGLRLIYFSYDVKMKEKGDIPEGYSVSREKKERFSLILESASTNQTSMYLCASSPWTVGGNEQFFGPGTRLTVL.

V usage is TRBV6-5 and J usage is TRBJ2-2; D is ambiguous. Germline V gene sequence: CDR1 MNHEY, CDR2 SVGAGI. The CDR3 contains 15 residues. V shed 4 bases and J shed 2 bases, with 11 bases lying between them. The CDR3 sequence is CASSLWTQNTGELFF. In nucleotides, the CDR3 is TGTGCCAGCAGTTTGTGGACCCAAAACACCGGGGAGCTGTTTTTT.

The chain links TRBV6-5 to TRBJ2-1; the D is unclear. The CDR3 contains 12 residues. With 4 bases removed from V and 7 bases from J, the gap between germline ends came to 8 bases. CDR1 and CDR2 from the germline V gene are MNHEY and SVGAGI. The chain's CDR3 is CASSSDRNEQFF. Written as DNA, the CDR3 is TGTGCCAGCAGTTCCGACCGAAATGAGCAGTTCTTC.

This clonotype has a handful of counts. The chain is built from TRBV18 and TRBJ1-3, with a tentative D call TRBD1 (6 bases). Trimming took off 1 base at V and 11 bases at J, with 9 bases between the two ends. Germline lookup yields CDR1 KGHSH and CDR2 LQKENI. CDR3 length: 12 amino acids. The CDR3, as DNA: TGTGCCAGCTCACCACAGGGGGAGTCCATATATTTT. Residues: CASSPQGESIYF.

A few counts support this clonotype. The chain joins TRBV20-1 to TRBJ2-3; D is tentatively TRBD1 or TRBD2 (5 bases each). Trimming removed 6 bases from V and 5 bases from J, with 12 bases in between. Germline V gene data show CDR1 as DFQATT and CDR2 as SNEGSKA (reference sequence). CDR3 length equals 12 residues. Here the CDR3 DNA reads TGCAGTGCCCCCCGGGACCAAGATACGCAGTATTTT. This translates into CSAPRDQDTQYF.

This clonotype was seen at least ten times. The chain uses TRBV28 and TRBJ2-1; TRBD1 might be the D (7 bases). V lost 2 bases, J lost 5 bases, and 22 bases lay in between. Germline loops: CDR1 MDHEN, CDR2 SYDVKM. The CDR3 extends over 18 amino acids. The CDR3 loop reads CASSLAGWLGTENNEQFF. The CDR3 DNA sequence: TGTGCCAGCAGTTTAGCGGGGTGGTTAGGGACAGAGAACAATGAGCAGTTCTTC.

This chain joins TRBV4-3 and TRBJ1-6; D possibly corresponds to TRBD1 (5 bases). V was shortened by 5 bases and J by 6 bases, with 17 bases between the two germline ends. CDR1 LGHNA and CDR2 YSLEER come from the germline V gene. This CDR3 has 16 residues. The CDR3 sequence is CASSIRDRDTNSPLHF. CDR3 in DNA: TGCGCCAGCAGCATTAGGGACCGAGACACTAATTCACCCCTCCACTTT.

The CDR3, as DNA: TGCGCCAGCAGTGAGTCGAGGACTAGCAATACGCAGTATTTT. This encodes CASSESRTSNTQYF. The chain carries TRBV10-2 and TRBJ2-3, with 8 positions matching TRBD2. CDR3 length equals 14 residues. The ends lost 0 bases at V and 7 bases at J; junction bases unmatched: 3. From germline, CDR1 is WSHSY and CDR2 SAAADI.

Only a few counts were recorded for this clonotype. The chain has TRBV29-1 and TRBJ2-7; D is undetermined. The V and J ends lost 4 bases and 0 bases respectively, with 7 bases between them. This CDR3 contains 12 residues. Looked up from germline, CDR1 is SQVTM and CDR2 is ANQGSEA. CDR3 coding DNA: TGCAGCGTTGGAGACAACTCCTACGAGCAGTACTTC. Amino acid sequence: CSVGDNSYEQYF.

This clonotype was counted between two and nine times. The genes are TRBV5-1 and TRBJ2-1; D is perhaps TRBD1 (8 bases). V was trimmed by 7 bases and J by 1 base, leaving 21 bases between them. The V gene's germline CDR1 is SGHRS and CDR2 YFSETQ. This CDR3 has 17 residues. The DNA for the CDR3 is TGCGCCAGCGGAGGGGGGGGACAGGAGGCATCCTACAATGAGCAGTTCTTC. Its protein product is CASGGGGQEASYNEQFF.

The rearrangement links TRBV3-1 to TRBJ1-6; D is ambiguous. V was clipped by 4 bases and J by 5 bases, with 9 bases between them. CDR1 and CDR2 from the germline V gene are LGHDT and YNNKEL (reference sequence). The CDR3 extends over 14 amino acids. The CDR3 reads CASSPHRNNSPLHF. In DNA form, the CDR3 reads TGTGCCAGCAGCCCACACCGTAATAATTCACCCCTCCACTTT.

The gene calls are TRBV7-9 and TRBJ2-3; TRBD2 matches at 10 bases. The CDR3 has 16 residues. V lost 3 bases to trimming and J lost 1 base; unmatched junction nucleotides: 4. Germline V gene sequence: CDR1 SEHNR, CDR2 FQNEAQ (reference sequence). CDR3 coding DNA: TGTGCCAGCAGCTTCCTGACTAGCGGGCGCACAGATACGCAGTATTTT. This translates into CASSFLTSGRTDTQYF.